This TCR beta chain appears in the sequencing data of a study of CXCR3-negative and CXCR3-positive naive CD8 T cells. Study results and caveats: Researchers reported similar TRBV-TRBJ usage in naive CXCR3-negative and CXCR3-positive cells, though memory differed. Diversity was high in both naive subsets and much lower in memory cells. Relative to CXCR3-negative naive cells, CXCR3-positive naive cells had more hydrophobic TRB CDR3s.

5' RACE that incorporated UMI labels was used to prepare the TRB cDNA libraries. TCRdb reanalyzed the 5' RACE reads, giving one entry per CDR3 protein sequence and no DNA. The sample data list about 130,000 distinct CDR3 sequences. Concerning this clonotype: The antigen remains undetermined.

The CDR3 has 15 residues. A CD45RO-CCR7+CD27+CD95- phenotype identified naive CD8+ T cells. The sequencing input was naive CXCR3- CD8+ T cells from blood. Subset meaning: CD45RO-CCR7+CD27+CD95- naive CD8+ T cells lacking CXCR3 (TNR3-). The origin of this receptor is a human donor in good health. Some clones in this sample may be carry-over from other donors' samples. The chain employs TRBV12-3 or TRBV12-4 and TRBJ1-5; TCRdb's assignment of TRBD1 cannot be checked, as there is no DNA. The CDR3 is CASSPGTVSNQPQHF.